The 5 T cell receptor beta chains below all came from one sample that was sequenced in a study of blood T cell repertoires in COVID-19. TCRdb's copy holds only in-frame clones and misses some; the assay was immunoSEQ multiplex PCR. The sample includes around 200,000 clones, 75% to 90% of them seen just once. Sequencing was done on a sample of PBMCs or T cells enriched from blood (not recorded which). Receptors originate from a man between 35 and 55 years old who had recovered from COVID-19.

CDR3 sequence reads: CASSPQGALSSYTF. The CDR3 DNA reads TGTGCCAGTAGTCCCCAGGGGGCACTTAGTAGCTACACCTTC. The chain recombines TRBV19 with TRBJ1-2; TRBD1 agrees at 8 bases. Germline assignment: CDR1 LNHDA and CDR2 SQIVND (reference sequence). The CDR3 is 14 residues long. With 5 bases clipped from V and 9 bases from J, the junction kept 11 bases outside the gene matches.

The rearrangement links TRBV18 to TRBJ2-7; weak D call: TRBD1 (5 bases). The CDR3 covers 15 residues. Germline CDR1 is KGHSH and CDR2 is LQKENI. Trimming shortened V by 2 bases and J by 1 base, and 12 bases separated the two germline ends. The CDR3 DNA reads as TGTGCCAGCTCACCAAGTAACAGGCCGTCCTACGAGCAGTACTTC. This translates into CASSPSNRPSYEQYF. Drawing the rest from reference TRBV18 and TRBJ2-7, the complete variable domain is NAGVMQNPRHLVRRRGQEARLRCSPMKGHSHVYWYRQLPEEGLKFMVYLQKENIIDESGMPKERFSAEFPKEGPSILRIQQVVRGDSAAYFCASSPSNRPSYEQYFGPGTRLTVT.

The V call is TRBV25-1, the J call TRBJ2-7, with TRBD2 as a possible D gene (5 bases). This CDR3 region has 14 residues. The V end was cut by 0 bases, the J end by 6 bases, with 12 bases between. CDR1 and CDR2 (germline): MGHDK, SYGVNS. This CDR3 reads CASSEYKVGGEQYF. CDR3 coding DNA: TGTGCCAGCAGTGAATATAAGGTTGGAGGCGAGCAGTACTTC.

The V gene is TRBV6-6, the J gene TRBJ2-1; 9 bases line up with TRBD2. Germline assignment: CDR1 MNHNY and CDR2 SVGAGI (reference sequence). V lost 5 bases and J lost 8; bases outside the gene matches: 10. This CDR3 spans 15 amino acids. The chain's CDR3 is CASSASSGISDEQFF. The CDR3 coding sequence is TGTGCCAGCAGTGCCTCTAGCGGGATATCGGATGAGCAGTTCTTC.

CDR3 protein: CASSPRQGSYNEQFF. The DNA for the CDR3 is TGTGCCAGCTCACCACGGCAGGGGTCTTACAATGAGCAGTTCTTC. The V gene is TRBV18, the J gene TRBJ2-1; weak D call: TRBD1 (6 bases). The CDR3 consists of 15 residues. Trimming cost V 1 base and J 4 bases, with 11 bases left between them. Germline V gene sequence: CDR1 KGHSH, CDR2 LQKENI. Full variable domain (outside the CDR3, taken from reference TRBV18 and TRBJ2-1): NAGVMQNPRHLVRRRGQEARLRCSPMKGHSHVYWYRQLPEEGLKFMVYLQKENIIDESGMPKERFSAEFPKEGPSILRIQQVVRGDSAAYFCASSPRQGSYNEQFFGPGTRLTVL.